What follows are 2 T cell receptor beta chains derived from one specimen sequenced in a study of cytomegalovirus exposure and HLA in healthy donors. The PCR had 60 Vbeta and 13 Jbeta primers. The table came from immunoSEQ multiplex PCR; TCRdb's copy has only in-frame clones and leaves some out. In the table there are about 76,000 clones, roughly 79% of which are singletons. Sequenced sample: PBMCs. These receptors came from a woman aged 25 to 39 in good health and CMV-seronegative.

J is TRBJ2-2 and V is TRBV19, with D tentatively TRBD2 (6 bases). This CDR3 spans 13 amino acids. Germline loops: CDR1 LNHDA, CDR2 SQIVND (reference sequence). V was pared by 7 bases and J by 3 bases, with 9 bases between. In DNA form, the CDR3 reads TGTGCCAGTAATTCGGGGGACACCGGGGAGCTGTTTTTT. Amino acids: CASNSGDTGELFF.

The V and J genes are TRBV5-1 and TRBJ2-1; 8 bases agree with TRBD2. Germline values: CDR1 SGHRS, CDR2 YFSETQ. The J segment lost 8 bases and the V segment lost 4 bases, leaving 14 bases of the junction unmatched. There are 16 residues in the CDR3. CDR3 in amino acids: CASSLMSGRGFDEQFF. DNA of the CDR3: TGCGCCAGCAGCCTCATGAGCGGGAGAGGGTTTGATGAGCAGTTCTTC.